These 4 T cell receptor beta chains were sequenced from one sample in a study of T cell responses to AZD1222 COVID-19 vaccine. Assay: immunoSEQ multiplex PCR; the TCRdb copy retains only in-frame clones and omits some. The data hold roughly 110,000 clones, with roughly 92% observed a single time. The source material was peripheral blood, sampled on day 0 of AZD1222 vaccination. The receptors were gathered from an adult in good health.

The V call is TRBV12-5, the J call TRBJ2-7, with TRBD1 as a possible D gene (5 bases). The ends were cut back, 9 bases at V and 4 bases at J, with 16 bases in the middle. CDR3 length equals 13 residues. Germline V gene lookup returns CDR1 LGHNT and CDR2 FRNRAP. The CDR3 coding sequence is TGTGCTAGCCTGGGGCAGGGTGCGTACGAGCAGTACTTC. Encoded protein: CASLGQGAYEQYF.

V and J are TRBV6-5 and TRBJ1-2; D is unresolved. This CDR3 contains 11 residues. The V and J ends lost 6 bases and 6 bases respectively, with 8 bases between them. The germline V gene encodes CDR1 MNHEY and CDR2 SVGAGI. CDR3 bases: TGTGCCAGCAGGGTGGCGAATGGCTACACCTTC. Translated, it gives CASRVANGYTF.

This clone has just a few counts. The J gene is TRBJ1-2, the V gene TRBV25-1, with D uncertain. V was pared by 3 bases and J by 3 bases, with 20 bases between. The CDR3 is 17 amino acids. CDR1 is MGHDK and CDR2 is SYGVNS in the germline V gene. The CDR3 loop is CASSDLVPTGSHYGYTF. The CDR3 nucleotides read TGTGCCAGCAGTGATCTGGTCCCGACGGGGAGTCACTATGGCTACACCTTC.

This clone is judged medium-sized. J is TRBJ2-1 and V is TRBV11-2; D unresolved. V was clipped by 0 bases and J by 2 bases, with 8 bases between them. Germline CDR1 and CDR2: SGHAT and FQNNGV. The CDR3 extends over 15 amino acids. CDR3 loop: CASSLEANTYNEQFF. CDR3 DNA: TGTGCCAGCAGCTTAGAGGCAAATACCTACAATGAGCAGTTCTTC.